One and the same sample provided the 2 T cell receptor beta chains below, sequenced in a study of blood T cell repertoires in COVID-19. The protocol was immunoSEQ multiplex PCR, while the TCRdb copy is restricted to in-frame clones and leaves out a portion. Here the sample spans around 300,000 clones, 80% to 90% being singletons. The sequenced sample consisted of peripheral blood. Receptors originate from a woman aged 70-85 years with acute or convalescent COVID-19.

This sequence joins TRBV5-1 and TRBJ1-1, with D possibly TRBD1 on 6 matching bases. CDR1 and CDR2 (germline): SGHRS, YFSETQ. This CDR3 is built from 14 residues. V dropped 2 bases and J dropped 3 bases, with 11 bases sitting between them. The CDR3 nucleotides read TGCGCCAGCAGCTTTCACAAGGGGGACACTGAAGCTTTCTTT. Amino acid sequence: CASSFHKGDTEAFF.

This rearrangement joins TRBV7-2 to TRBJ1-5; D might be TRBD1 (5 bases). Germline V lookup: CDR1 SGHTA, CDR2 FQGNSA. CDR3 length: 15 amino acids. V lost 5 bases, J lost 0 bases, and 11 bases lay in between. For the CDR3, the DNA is TGTGCCAGCAGCCCAGGAGGGGTTAGCAATCAGCCCCAGCATTTT. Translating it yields CASSPGGVSNQPQHF.